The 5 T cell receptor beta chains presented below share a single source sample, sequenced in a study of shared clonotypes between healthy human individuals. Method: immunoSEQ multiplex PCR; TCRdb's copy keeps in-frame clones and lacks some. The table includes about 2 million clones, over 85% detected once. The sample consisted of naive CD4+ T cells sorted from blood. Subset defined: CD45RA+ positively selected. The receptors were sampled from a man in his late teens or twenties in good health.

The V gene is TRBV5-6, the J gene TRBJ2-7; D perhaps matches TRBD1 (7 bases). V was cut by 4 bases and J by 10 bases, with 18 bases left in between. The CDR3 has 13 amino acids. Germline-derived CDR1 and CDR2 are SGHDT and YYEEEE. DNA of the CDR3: TGTGCCAGCAGCCCGGGGGACAGTACGAGTCAGTACTTC. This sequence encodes CASSPGDSTSQYF.

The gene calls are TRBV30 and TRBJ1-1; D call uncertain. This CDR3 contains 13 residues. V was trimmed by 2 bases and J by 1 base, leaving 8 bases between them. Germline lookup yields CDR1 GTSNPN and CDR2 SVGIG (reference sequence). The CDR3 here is CAWSSQTNTEAFF. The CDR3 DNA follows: TGTGCCTGGAGTAGCCAGACGAACACTGAAGCTTTCTTT.

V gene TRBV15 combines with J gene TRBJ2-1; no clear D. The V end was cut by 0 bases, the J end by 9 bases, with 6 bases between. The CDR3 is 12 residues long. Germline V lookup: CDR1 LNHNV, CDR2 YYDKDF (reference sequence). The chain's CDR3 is CATSRDLPEQFF. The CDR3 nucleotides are TGTGCCACCAGCAGAGATCTGCCTGAGCAGTTCTTC.

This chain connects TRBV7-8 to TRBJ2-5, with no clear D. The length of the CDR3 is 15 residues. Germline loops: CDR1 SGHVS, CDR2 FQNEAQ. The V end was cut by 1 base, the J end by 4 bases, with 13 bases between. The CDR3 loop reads CASSLGQAKGETQYF. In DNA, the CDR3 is TGTGCCAGCAGCTTAGGTCAGGCAAAAGGAGAGACCCAGTACTTC.

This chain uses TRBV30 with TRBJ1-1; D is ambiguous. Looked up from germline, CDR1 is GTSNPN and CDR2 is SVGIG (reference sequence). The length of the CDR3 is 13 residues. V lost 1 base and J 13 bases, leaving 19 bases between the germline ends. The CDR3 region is CAWSALGPPMGFF. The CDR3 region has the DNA TGTGCCTGGAGTGCCCTGGGCCCCCCGATGGGTTTCTTT.